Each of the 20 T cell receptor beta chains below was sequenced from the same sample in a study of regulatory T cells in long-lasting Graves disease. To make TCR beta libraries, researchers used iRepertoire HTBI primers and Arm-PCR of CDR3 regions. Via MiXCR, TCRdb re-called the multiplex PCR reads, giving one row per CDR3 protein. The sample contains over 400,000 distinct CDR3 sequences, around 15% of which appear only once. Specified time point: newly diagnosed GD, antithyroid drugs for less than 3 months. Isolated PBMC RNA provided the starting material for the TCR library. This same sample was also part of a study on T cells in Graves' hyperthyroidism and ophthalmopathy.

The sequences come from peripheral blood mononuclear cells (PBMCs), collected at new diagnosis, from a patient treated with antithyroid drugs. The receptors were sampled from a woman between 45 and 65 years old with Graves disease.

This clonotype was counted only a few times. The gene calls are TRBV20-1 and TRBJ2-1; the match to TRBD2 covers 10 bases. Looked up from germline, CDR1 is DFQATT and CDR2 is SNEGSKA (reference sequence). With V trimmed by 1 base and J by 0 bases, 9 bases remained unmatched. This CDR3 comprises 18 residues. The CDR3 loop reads CSARVVSGRSDSYNEQFF. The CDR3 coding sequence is TGCAGTGCTAGAGTAGTTAGCGGGAGGTCCGACTCCTACAATGAGCAGTTCTTC.

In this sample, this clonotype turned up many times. This CDR3 reads CASSLGSPNTGELFF. DNA of the CDR3: TGCGCCAGCAGCTTGGGTAGCCCGAACACCGGGGAGCTGTTTTTT. This chain joins TRBV5-1 and TRBJ2-2; D is uncertain. The CDR3 consists of 15 residues. Trimming took off 0 bases at V and 0 bases at J, with 6 bases between the two ends. Germline V lookup: CDR1 SGHRS, CDR2 YFSETQ.

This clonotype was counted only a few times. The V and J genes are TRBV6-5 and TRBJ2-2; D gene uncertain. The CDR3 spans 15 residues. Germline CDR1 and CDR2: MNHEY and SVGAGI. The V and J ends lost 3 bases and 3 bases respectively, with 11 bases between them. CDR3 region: CASSYLFLDTGELFF. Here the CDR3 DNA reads TGTGCCAGCAGTTATTTGTTTCTCGACACCGGGGAGCTGTTTTTT.

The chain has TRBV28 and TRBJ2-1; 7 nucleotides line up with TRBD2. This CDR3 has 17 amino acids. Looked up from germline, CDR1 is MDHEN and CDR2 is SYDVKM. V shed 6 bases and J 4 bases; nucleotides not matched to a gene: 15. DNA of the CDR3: TGTGCCAGCAGCCCCCCCTATCTAGCGGATGTTTACAATGAGCAGTTCTTC. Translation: CASSPPYLADVYNEQFF.

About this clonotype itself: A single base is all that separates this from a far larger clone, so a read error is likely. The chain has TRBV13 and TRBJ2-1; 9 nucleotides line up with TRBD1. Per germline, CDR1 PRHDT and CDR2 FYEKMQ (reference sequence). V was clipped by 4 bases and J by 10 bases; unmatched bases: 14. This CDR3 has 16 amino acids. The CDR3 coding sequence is TGTGCCAGCAGCTCGTACTGGGACAGGGATTGGGACGAGCAGTTCTTC. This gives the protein CASSSYWDRDWDEQFF. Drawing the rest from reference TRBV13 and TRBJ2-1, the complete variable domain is AAGVIQSPRHLIKEKRETATLKCYPIPRHDTVYWYQQGPGQDPQFLISFYEKMQSDKGSIPDRFSAQQFSDYHSELNMSSLELGDSALYFCASSSYWDRDWDEQFFGPGTRLTVL.

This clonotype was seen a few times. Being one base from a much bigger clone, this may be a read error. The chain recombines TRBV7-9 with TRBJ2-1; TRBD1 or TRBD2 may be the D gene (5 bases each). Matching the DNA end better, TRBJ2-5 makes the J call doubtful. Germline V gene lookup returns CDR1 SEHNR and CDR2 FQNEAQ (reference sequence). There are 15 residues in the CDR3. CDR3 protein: CASSSGLGPQEAQYF. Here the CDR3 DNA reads TGTGCCAGCAGCTCCGGACTGGGGCCACAAGAGGCCCAGTACTTC.

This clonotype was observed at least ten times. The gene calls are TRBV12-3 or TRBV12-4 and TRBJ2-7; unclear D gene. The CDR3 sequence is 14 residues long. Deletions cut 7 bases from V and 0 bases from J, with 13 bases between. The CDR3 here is CASTIDWSSYEQYF. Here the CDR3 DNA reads TGTGCCAGCACCATAGACTGGAGCTCCTACGAGCAGTACTTC.

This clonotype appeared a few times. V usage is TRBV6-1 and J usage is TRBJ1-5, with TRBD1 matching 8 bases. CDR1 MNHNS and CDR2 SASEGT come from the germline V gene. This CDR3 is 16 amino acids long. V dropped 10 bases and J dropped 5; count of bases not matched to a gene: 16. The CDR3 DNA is TGTGCCACCGCCCGGGACAGGAGGCGGGGGGATCAGCCCCAGCATTTT. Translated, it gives CATARDRRRGDQPQHF.

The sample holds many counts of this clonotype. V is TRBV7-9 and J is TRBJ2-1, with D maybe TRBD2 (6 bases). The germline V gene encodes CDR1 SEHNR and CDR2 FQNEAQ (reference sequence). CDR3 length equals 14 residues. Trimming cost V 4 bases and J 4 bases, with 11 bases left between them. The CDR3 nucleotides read TGTGCCAGCAGCTGGGCGGGATCTTACAATGAGCAGTTCTTC. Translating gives CASSWAGSYNEQFF.

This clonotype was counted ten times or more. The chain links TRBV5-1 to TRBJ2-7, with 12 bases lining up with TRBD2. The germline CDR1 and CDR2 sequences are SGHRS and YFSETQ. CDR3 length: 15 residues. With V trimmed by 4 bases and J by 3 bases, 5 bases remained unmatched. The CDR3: CASSDGLAGFYEQYF. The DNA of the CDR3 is TGCGCCAGCAGCGATGGACTAGCGGGGTTCTACGAGCAGTACTTC.

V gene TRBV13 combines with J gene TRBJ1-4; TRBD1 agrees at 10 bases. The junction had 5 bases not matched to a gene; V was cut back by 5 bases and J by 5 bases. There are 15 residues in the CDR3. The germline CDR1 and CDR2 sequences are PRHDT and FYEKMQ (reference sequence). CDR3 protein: CASSPRGQGNEKLFF. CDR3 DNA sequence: TGTGCCAGCAGCCCCAGGGGACAGGGGAATGAAAAACTGTTTTTT.

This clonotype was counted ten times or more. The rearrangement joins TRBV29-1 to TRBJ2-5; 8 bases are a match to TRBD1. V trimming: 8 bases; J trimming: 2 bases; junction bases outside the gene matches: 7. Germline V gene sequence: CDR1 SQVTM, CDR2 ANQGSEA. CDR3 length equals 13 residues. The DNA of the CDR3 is TGCAGCTTCCGACAGGGGAAACAAGAGACCCAGTACTTC. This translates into CSFRQGKQETQYF.

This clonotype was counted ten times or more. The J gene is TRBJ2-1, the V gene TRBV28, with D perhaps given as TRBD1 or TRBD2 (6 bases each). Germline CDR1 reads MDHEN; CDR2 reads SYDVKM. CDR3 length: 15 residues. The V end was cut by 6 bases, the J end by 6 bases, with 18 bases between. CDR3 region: CASSFIGGSSNEQFF. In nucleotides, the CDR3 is TGTGCCAGCAGCTTCATAGGGGGGTCAAGCAATGAGCAGTTCTTC. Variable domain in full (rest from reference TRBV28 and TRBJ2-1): DVKVTQSSRYLVKRTGEKVFLECVQDMDHENMFWYRQDPGLGLRLIYFSYDVKMKEKGDIPEGYSVSREKKERFSLILESASTNQTSMYLCASSFIGGSSNEQFFGPGTRLTVL.

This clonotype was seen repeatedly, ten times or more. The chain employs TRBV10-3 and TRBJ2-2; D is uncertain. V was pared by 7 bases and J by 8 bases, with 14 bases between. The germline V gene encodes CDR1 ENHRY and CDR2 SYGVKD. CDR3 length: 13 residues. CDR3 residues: CAIKITVGGELFF. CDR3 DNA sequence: TGTGCCATCAAAATAACGGTCGGAGGGGAGCTGTTTTTT.

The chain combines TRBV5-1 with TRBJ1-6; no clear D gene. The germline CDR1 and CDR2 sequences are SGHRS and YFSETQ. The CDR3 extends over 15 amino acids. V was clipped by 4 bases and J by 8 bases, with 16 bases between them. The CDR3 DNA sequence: TGCGCCAGCAGCCCCCTAGGTCCAGCGGATTCACCCCTCCACTTT. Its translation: CASSPLGPADSPLHF.

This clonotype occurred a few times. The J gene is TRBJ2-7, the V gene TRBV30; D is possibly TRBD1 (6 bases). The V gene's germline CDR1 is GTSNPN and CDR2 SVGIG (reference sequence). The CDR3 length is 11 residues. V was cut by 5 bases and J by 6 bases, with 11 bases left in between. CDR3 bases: TGTGCCTGGGGAACAGGGCGCGAGCAGTACTTC. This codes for CAWGTGREQYF.

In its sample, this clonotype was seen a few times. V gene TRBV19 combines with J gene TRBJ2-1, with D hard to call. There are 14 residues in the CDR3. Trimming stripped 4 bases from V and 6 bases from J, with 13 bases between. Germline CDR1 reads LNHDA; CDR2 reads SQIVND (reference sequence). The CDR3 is CASSTKLGSNEQFF. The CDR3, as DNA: TGTGCCAGTAGTACGAAGTTGGGGTCCAATGAGCAGTTCTTC.

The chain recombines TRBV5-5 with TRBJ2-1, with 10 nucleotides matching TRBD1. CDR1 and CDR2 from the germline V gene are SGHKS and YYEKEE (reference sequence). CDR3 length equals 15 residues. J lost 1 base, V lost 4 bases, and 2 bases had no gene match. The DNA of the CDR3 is TGTGCCAGCAGCACGGGACAGGGGTCCTACAATGAGCAGTTCTTC. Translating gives CASSTGQGSYNEQFF.

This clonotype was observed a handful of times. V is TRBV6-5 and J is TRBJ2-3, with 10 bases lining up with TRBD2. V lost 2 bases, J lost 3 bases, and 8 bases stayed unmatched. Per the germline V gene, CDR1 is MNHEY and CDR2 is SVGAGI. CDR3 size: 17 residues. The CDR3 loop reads CASSYGASGSRTDTQYF. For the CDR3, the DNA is TGTGCCAGCAGTTACGGGGCTAGCGGGAGTCGGACAGATACGCAGTATTTT.

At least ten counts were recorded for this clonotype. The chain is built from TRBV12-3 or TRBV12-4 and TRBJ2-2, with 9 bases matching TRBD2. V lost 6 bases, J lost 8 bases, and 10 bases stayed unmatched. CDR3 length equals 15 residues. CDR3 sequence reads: CASSKVAGVTGELFF. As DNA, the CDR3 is TGTGCCAGCAGCAAAGTAGCGGGAGTTACTGGGGAGCTGTTTTTT.